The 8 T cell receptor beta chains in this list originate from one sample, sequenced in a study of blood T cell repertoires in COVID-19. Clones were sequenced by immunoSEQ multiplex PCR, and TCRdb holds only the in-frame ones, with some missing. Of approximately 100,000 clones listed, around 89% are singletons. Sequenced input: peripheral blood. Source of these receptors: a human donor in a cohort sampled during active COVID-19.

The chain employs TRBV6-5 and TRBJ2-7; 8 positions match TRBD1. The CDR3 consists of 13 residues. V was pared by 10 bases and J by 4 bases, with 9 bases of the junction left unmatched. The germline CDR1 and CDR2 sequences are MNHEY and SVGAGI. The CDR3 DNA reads TGTGCCATACTACTGACAGGGGTATACGAGCAGTACTTC. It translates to CAILLTGVYEQYF.

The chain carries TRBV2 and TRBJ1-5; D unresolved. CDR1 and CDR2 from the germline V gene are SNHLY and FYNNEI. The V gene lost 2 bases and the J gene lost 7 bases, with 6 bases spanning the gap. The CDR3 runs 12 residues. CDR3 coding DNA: TGTGCCAGCAGTGAAAACGGGCAGCCCCAGCATTTT. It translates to CASSENGQPQHF. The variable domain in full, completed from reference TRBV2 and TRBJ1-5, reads EPEVTQTPSHQVTQMGQEVILRCVPISNHLYFYWYRQILGQKVEFLVSFYNNEISEKSEIFDDQFSVERPDGSNFTLKIRSTKLEDSAMYFCASSENGQPQHFGDGTRLSIL.

CDR3 in DNA: TGTGCCAGCAGCCACTCCTCCTACGAGCAGTACTTC. Its protein product is CASSHSSYEQYF. J is TRBJ2-7 and V is TRBV3-1 (or the pseudogene TRBV3-2), with D unclear. CDR1 is LGHDT, CDR2 YNNKEL, per germline (reference sequence). V was clipped by 3 bases and J by 0 bases, with 3 bases between them. This CDR3 region has 12 residues.

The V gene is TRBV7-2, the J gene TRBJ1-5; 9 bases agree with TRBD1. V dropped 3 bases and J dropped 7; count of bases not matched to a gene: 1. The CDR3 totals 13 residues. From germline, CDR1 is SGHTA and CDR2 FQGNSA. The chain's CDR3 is CASSLDRGQPQHF. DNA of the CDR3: TGTGCCAGCAGCTTGGACAGGGGCCAGCCCCAGCATTTT.

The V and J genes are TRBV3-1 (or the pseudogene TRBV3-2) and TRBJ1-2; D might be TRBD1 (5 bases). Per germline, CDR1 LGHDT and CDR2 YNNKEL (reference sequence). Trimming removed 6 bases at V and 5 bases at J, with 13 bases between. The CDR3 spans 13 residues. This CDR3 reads CASRPQGGYGYTF. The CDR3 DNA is TGTGCCAGCAGACCCCAGGGAGGTTATGGCTACACCTTC.

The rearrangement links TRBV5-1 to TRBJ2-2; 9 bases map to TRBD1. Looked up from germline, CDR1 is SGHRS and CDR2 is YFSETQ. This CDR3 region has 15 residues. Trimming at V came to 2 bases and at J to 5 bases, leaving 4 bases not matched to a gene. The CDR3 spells CASSLQGARTGELFF. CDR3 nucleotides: TGCGCCAGCAGCTTACAGGGGGCTAGGACCGGGGAGCTGTTTTTT. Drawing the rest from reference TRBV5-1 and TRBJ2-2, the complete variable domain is KAGVTQTPRYLIKTRGQQVTLSCSPISGHRSVSWYQQTPGQGLQFLFEYFSETQRNKGNFPGRFSGRQFSNSRSEMNVSTLELGDSALYLCASSLQGARTGELFFGEGSRLTVL.

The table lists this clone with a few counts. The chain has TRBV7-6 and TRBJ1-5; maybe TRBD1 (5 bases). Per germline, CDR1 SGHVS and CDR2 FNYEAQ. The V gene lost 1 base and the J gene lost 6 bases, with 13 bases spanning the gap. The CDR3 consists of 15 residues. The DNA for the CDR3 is TGTGCCAGCAGCTTAGGAGCCCCGGGGGGTCAGCCCCAGCATTTT. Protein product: CASSLGAPGGQPQHF.

The CDR3 nucleotides read TGTGCCAGCAGCTGGACCGGGAACTCATGGGAGACCCAGTACTTC. Translated: CASSWTGNSWETQYF. The rearrangement joins TRBV5-4 to TRBJ2-5, with a weak D call TRBD2 (5 bases). The CDR3 covers 15 residues. Germline V gene sequence: CDR1 SGHNT, CDR2 YYREEE (reference sequence). V shed 3 bases and J shed 5 bases, with 17 bases lying between them.